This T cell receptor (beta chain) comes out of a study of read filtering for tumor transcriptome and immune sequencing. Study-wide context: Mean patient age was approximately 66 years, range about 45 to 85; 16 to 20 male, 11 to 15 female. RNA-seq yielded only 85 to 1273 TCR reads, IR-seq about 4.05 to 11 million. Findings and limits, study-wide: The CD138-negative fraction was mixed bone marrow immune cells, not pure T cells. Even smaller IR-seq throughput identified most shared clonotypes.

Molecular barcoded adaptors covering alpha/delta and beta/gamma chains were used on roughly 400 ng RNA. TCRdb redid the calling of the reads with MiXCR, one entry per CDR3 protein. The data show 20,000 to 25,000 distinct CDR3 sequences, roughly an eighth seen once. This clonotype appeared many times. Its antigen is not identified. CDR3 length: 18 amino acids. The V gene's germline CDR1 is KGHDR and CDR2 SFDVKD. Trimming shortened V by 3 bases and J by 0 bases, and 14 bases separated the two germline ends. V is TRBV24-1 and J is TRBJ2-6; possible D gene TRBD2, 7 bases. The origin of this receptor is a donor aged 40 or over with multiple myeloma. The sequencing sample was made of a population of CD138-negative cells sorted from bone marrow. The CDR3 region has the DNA TGTGCCACCAGTGATGCAAGGGGGGGGAGCTCTGGGGCCAACGTCCTGACTTTC. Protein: CATSDARGGSSGANVLTF.